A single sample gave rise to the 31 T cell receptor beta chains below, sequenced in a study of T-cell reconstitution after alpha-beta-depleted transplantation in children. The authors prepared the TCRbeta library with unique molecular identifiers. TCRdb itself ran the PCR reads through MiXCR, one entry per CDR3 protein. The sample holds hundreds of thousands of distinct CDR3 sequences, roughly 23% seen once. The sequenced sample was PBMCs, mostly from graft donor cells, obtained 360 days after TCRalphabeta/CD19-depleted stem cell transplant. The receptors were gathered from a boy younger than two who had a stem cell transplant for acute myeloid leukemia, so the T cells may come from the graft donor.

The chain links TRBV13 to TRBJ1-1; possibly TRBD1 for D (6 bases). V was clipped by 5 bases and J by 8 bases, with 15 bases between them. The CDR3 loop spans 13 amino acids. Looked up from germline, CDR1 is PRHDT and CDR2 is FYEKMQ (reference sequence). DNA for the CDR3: TGTGCCAGCAGCCTACGGAATGGGGGCGAAGCTTTCTTT. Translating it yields CASSLRNGGEAFF.

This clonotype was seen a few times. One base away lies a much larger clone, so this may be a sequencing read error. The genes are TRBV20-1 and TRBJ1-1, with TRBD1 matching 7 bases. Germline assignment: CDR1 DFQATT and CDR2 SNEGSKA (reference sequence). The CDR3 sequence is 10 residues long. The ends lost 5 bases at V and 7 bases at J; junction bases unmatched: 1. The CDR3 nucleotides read TGCAGTGCTCGGGACAGTGAAGCTTTCTTT. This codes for CSARDSEAFF.

Written as DNA, the CDR3 is TGCGCCAGCAGCCAACTGATAACAGGGGGCCGGGAGACCCAGTACTTC. Its translation is CASSQLITGGRETQYF. The chain links TRBV4-3 to TRBJ2-5; 9 bases are shared with TRBD1. With 2 bases clipped from V and 5 bases from J, the junction kept 9 bases outside the gene matches. The CDR3 totals 16 residues. Germline V CDR1 and CDR2: LGHNA, YSLEER.

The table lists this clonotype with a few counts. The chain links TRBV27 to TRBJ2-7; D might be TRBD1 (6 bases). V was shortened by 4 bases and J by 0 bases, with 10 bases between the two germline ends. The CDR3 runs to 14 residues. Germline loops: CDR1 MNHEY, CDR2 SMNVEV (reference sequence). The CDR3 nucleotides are TGTGCCAGCAGTTGGACAGCCTTCTCCTACGAGCAGTACTTC. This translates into CASSWTAFSYEQYF.

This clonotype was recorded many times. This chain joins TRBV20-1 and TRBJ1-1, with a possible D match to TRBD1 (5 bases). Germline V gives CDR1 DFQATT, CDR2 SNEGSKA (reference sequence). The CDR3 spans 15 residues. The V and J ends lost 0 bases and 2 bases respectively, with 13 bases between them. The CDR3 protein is CSAREAGMFNTEAFF. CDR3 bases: TGCAGTGCTAGAGAGGCAGGGATGTTCAACACTGAAGCTTTCTTT.

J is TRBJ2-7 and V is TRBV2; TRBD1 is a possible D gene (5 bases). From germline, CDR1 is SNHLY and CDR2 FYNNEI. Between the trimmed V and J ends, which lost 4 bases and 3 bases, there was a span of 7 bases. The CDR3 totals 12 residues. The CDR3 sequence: CASSVRGYEQYV. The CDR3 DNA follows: TGTGCCAGCAGTGTAAGGGGCTACGAGCAGTACGTC.

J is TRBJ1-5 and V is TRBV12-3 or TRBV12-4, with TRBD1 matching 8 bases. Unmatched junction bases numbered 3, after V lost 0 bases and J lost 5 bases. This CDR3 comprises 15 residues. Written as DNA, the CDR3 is TGTGCCAGCAGTTTAGCCGGACAGGGCCATCAGCCCCAGCATTTT. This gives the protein CASSLAGQGHQPQHF.

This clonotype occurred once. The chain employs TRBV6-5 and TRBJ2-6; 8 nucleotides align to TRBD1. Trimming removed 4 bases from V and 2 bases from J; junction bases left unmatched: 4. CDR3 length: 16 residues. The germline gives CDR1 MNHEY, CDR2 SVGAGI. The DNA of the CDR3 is TGTGCCAGCAGTTGGGACAGGAACCCTGGGGCCAACGTCCTGACTTTC. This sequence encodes CASSWDRNPGANVLTF.

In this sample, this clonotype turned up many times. The CDR3 is CASSLAPGGDPYEQYF. The CDR3 DNA sequence: TGTGCCAGCAGCTTGGCCCCGGGCGGGGACCCCTACGAGCAGTACTTC. The rearrangement uses TRBV7-2 and TRBJ2-7; D is possibly TRBD2 (6 bases). V lost 3 bases to trimming and J lost 2 bases, with 17 bases between them. The CDR3 runs to 16 residues. The germline CDR1 and CDR2 sequences are SGHTA and FQGNSA.

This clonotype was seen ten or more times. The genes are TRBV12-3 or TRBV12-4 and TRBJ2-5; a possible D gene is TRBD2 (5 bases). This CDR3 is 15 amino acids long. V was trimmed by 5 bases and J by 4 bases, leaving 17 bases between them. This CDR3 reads CASSPYTRGGETQYF. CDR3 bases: TGTGCCAGCAGTCCATACACTCGAGGAGGAGAGACCCAGTACTTC.

CDR3 coding DNA: TGTGCCAGCAGTTTTGGGACTAGAATAGATACGCAGTATTTT. Encoded protein: CASSFGTRIDTQYF. The rearrangement links TRBV12-3 or TRBV12-4 to TRBJ2-3; 8 bases match TRBD2. This CDR3 comprises 14 residues. J gave up 5 bases and V 3 bases, and 4 bases lay outside the gene matches.

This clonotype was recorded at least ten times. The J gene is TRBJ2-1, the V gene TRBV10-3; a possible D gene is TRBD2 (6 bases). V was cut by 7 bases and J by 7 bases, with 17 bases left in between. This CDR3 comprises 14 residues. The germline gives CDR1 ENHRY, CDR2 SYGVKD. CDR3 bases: TGTGCCATCAACGTGGCGGGGATGGAGAATGAGCAGTTCTTC. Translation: CAINVAGMENEQFF.

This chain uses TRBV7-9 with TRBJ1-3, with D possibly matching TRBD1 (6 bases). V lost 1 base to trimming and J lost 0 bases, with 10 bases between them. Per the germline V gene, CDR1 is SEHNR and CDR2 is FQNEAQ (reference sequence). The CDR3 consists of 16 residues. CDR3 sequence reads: CASSLGQALSGNTIYF. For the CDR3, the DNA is TGTGCCAGCAGCTTAGGACAGGCCCTCTCTGGAAACACCATATATTTT.

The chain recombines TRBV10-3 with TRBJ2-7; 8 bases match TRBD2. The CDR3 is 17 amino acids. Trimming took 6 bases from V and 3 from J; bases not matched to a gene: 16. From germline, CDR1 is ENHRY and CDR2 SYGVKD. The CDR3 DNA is TGTGCCATCAGCGACCTCGATACTAGCGGAGCCGTCTACGAGCAGTACTTC. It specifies CAISDLDTSGAVYEQYF.

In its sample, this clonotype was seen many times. The CDR3 region is CSPEWGNTQYF. The DNA for the CDR3 is TGCAGCCCAGAGTGGGGCAATACGCAGTATTTT. The chain is built from TRBV29-1 and TRBJ2-3, with a weak D call TRBD1 (5 bases). CDR1 and CDR2 (germline): SQVTM, ANQGSEA. Trimming took off 8 bases at V and 7 bases at J, with 13 bases between the two ends. This CDR3 has 11 amino acids.

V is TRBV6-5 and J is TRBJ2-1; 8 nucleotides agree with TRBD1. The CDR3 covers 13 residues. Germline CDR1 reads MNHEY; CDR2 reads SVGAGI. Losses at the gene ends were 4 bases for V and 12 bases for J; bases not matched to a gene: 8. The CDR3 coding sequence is TGTGCCAGCAGTTCCTCAGGGGGCCAGGGGCAGTTCTTC. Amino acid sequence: CASSSSGGQGQFF.

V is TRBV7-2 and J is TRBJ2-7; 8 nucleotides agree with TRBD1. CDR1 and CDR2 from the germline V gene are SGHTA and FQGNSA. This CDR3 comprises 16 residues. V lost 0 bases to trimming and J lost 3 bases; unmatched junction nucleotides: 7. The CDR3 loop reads CASSLAPPGQGYEQYF. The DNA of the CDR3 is TGTGCCAGCAGCTTAGCCCCTCCCGGACAGGGCTACGAGCAGTACTTC.

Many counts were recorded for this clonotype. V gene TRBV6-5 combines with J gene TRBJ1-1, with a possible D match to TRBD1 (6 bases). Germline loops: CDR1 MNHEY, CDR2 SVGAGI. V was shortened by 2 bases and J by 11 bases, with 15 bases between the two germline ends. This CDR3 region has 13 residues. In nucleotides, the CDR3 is TGTGCCAGCAGTTACGGCACAGGGCCGTCGGCTTTCTTT. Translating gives CASSYGTGPSAFF.

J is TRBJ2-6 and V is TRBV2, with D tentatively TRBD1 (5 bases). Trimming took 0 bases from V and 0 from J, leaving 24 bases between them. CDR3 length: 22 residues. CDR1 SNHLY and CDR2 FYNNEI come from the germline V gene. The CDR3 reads CASSEALGLGRTIDSGANVLTF. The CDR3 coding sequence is TGTGCCAGCAGTGAAGCGCTTGGGTTGGGGCGTACTATCGACTCTGGGGCCAACGTCCTGACTTTC.

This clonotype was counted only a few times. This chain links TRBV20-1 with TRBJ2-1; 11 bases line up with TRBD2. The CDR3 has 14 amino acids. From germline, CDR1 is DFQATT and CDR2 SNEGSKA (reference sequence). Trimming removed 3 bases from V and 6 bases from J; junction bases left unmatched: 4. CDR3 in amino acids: CSARSTSGANEQFF. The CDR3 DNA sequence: TGCAGTGCTAGGTCGACTAGCGGGGCCAATGAGCAGTTCTTC.

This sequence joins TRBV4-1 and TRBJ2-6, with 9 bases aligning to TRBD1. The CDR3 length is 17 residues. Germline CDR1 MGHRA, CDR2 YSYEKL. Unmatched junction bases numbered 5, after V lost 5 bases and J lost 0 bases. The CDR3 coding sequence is TGCGCCAGCAGCGAAACAGGGGGCCGCTCTGGGGCCAACGTCCTGACTTTC. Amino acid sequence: CASSETGGRSGANVLTF.

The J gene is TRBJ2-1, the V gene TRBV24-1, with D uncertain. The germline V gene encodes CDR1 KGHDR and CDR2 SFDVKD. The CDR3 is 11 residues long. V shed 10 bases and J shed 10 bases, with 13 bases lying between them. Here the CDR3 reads CATFSGREQFF. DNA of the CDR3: TGTGCCACTTTTTCTGGACGAGAGCAGTTCTTC.

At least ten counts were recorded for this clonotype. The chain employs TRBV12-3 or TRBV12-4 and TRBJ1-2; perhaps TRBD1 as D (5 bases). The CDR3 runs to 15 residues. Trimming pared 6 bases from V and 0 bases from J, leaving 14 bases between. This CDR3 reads CASSTPRQTNYGYTF. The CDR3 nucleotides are TGTGCCAGCAGCACCCCCCGACAGACTAACTATGGCTACACCTTC.

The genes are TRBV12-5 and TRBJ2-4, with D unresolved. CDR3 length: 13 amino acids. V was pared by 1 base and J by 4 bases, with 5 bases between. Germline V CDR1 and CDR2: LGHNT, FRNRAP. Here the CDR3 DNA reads TGTGCTAGTGGTTTGGGACGGAAAAACATTCAGTACTTC. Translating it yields CASGLGRKNIQYF.

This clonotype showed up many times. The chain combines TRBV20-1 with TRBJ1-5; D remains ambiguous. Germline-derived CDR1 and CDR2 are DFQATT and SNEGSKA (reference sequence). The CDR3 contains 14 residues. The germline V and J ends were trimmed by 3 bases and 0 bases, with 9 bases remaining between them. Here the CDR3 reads CSASRGNSNQPQHF. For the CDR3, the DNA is TGCAGTGCTAGCCGTGGGAATAGCAATCAGCCCCAGCATTTT.

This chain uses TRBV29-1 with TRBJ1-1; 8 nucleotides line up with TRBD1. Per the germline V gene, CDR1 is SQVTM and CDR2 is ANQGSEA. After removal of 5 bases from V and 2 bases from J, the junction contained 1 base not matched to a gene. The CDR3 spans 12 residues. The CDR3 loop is CSVSGGNTEAFF. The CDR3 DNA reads TGCAGCGTTTCAGGGGGCAACACTGAAGCTTTCTTT.

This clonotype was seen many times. The CDR3 is CASSLRNGGDYNEQFF. DNA of the CDR3: TGCGCCAGCAGCCTGCGGAACGGGGGTGACTACAATGAGCAGTTCTTC. The chain uses TRBV5-1 and TRBJ2-1, with D possibly TRBD2 on 6 matching bases. This CDR3 has 16 amino acids. The V gene's germline CDR1 is SGHRS and CDR2 YFSETQ. Trimming removed 4 bases from V and 3 bases from J, with 17 bases in between.

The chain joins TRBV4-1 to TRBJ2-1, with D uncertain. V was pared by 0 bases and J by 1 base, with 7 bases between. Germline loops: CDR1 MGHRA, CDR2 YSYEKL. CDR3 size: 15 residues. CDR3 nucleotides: TGCGCCAGCAGCCAAGATTTGGTTTCCTACAATGAGCAGTTCTTC. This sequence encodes CASSQDLVSYNEQFF.

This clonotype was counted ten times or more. This CDR3 is CASSTSRAGLDETQYF. DNA of the CDR3: TGTGCCAGCAGCACTAGCAGAGCGGGGCTGGACGAGACCCAGTACTTC. The V call is TRBV7-2, the J call TRBJ2-5; 7 bases map to TRBD2. With 5 bases clipped from V and 5 bases from J, the junction kept 14 bases outside the gene matches. CDR1 is SGHTA, CDR2 FQGNSA, per germline. CDR3 size: 16 residues.

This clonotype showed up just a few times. CDR3: CSAAVWGSETQYF. The CDR3 DNA reads as TGCAGTGCTGCGGTATGGGGATCCGAGACCCAGTACTTC. The chain joins TRBV20-1 to TRBJ2-5; D not certain. Trimming took off 5 bases at V and 5 bases at J, with 15 bases between the two ends. Germline CDR1 reads DFQATT; CDR2 reads SNEGSKA (reference sequence). There are 13 residues in the CDR3.

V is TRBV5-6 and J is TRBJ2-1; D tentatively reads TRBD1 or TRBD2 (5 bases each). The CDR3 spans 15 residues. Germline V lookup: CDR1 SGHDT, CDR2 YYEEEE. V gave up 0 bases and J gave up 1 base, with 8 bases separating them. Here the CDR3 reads CASSLDWGSYNEQFF. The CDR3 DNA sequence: TGTGCCAGCAGCTTGGACTGGGGGTCCTACAATGAGCAGTTCTTC. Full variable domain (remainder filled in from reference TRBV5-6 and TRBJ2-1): DAGVTQSPTHLIKTRGQQVTLRCSPKSGHDTVSWYQQALGQGPQFIFQYYEEEERQRGNFPDRFSGHQFPNYSSELNVNALLLGDSALYLCASSLDWGSYNEQFFGPGTRLTVL.